This TCR beta chain was sequenced in a study of blood T cell repertoires in COVID-19. Overall study context: Samples taken during acute and convalescent COVID-19 were collected in the United States, Italy and Spain.

Germline-derived CDR1 and CDR2 are LGHDT and YNNKEL (reference sequence). Trimming took 0 bases from V and 10 from J, leaving 10 bases between them. This CDR3 comprises 14 residues. Original processing methods: Reference gene primer amplification yielded estimated nucleated cell counts. Measured with immunoSEQ multiplex PCR; TCRdb has only the in-frame clones, and not every one. V and J calls and clone size are as listed in that table; D and trimming were resolved from the DNA. In the table there are around 280,000 clones, more than 85% of which are singletons. Sequenced sample: peripheral blood. The chain links TRBV3-1 (or the pseudogene TRBV3-2) to TRBJ1-6; unclear D gene. This clonotype was sampled from a man between 65 and 80 years old with acute or convalescent COVID-19. CDR3 region: CASSQDRVSSPLHF. CDR3 nucleotides: TGTGCCAGCAGCCAAGATAGAGTAAGCTCACCCCTCCACTTT.